The sequence of this TCR beta chain was determined in a study of T cell changes during pregnancy in multiple sclerosis. The repertoire was sequenced with immunoSEQ multiplex PCR; TCRdb's copy has only in-frame clones and lacks some. The sample yields more than 45,000 clones, approximately 94% seen once. V was clipped by 1 base and J by 0 bases; unmatched bases: 6. CDR1 GTSNPN and CDR2 SVGIG come from the germline V gene (reference sequence). This CDR3 has 17 residues. This receptor was obtained from a female donor with multiple sclerosis, enrolled in a pregnancy study. The chain joins TRBV30 to TRBJ2-3; TRBD2 matches at 11 bases. Sequencing was performed on CD4+ T cells from peripheral blood mononuclear cells, taken in the second trimester of pregnancy. In nucleotides, the CDR3 is TGTGCCTGGAGTGGGGCTAGCGGGGGGTCTAGCACAGATACGCAGTATTTT. Its protein is CAWSGASGGSSTDTQYF.